This T cell receptor beta chain was sequenced for a study of OX40 agonist ivuxolimab in advanced cancers. The CDR3 is 12 amino acids. From germline, CDR1 is MDHEN and CDR2 SYDVKM. With 4 bases removed from V and 3 bases from J, the gap between germline ends came to 4 bases. Using immunoSEQ multiplex PCR, the repertoire was profiled, and TCRdb retains in-frame clones only, with some absent. Seen here are around 64,000 clones, around 93% observed once, and the top ten hold less than 15%. Turning to this clone: At the DNA level, this CDR3 is encoded by other sequences in the same sample as well.

Sample: CD4+ or CD8+ T cells sorted from blood, taken in a trial of the OX40 agonist ivuxolimab. This TCR came from an adult with an advanced solid tumor such as melanoma, head and neck, liver or kidney cancer. The V and J genes are TRBV28 and TRBJ2-1; D is uncertain. The DNA of the CDR3 is TGTGCCAGCAGTTCAGACTACAATGAGCAGTTCTTC. Translation gives CASSSDYNEQFF.